The source of this T cell receptor beta chain is a study of control samples from healthy donors and cancer patients. Generated by immunoSEQ multiplex PCR, the TCRdb table keeps only in-frame clones and is missing some. In the table there are 100,000 to 150,000 clones, about 93% of which are singletons. After removal of 6 bases from V and 2 bases from J, the junction contained 5 bases not matched to a gene. Per the germline V gene, CDR1 is MNHNS and CDR2 is SASEGT. The CDR3 spans 15 residues. Sequences were obtained from PBMCs. The chain has TRBV6-1 and TRBJ1-3, with TRBD1 identical over 9 bases. This clonotype originated in a man aged 45-65 years with head and neck cancer. The CDR3 DNA is TGTGCCAGCAGGTGGGACAGGGATCCTGGAAACACCATATATTTT. Translation: CASRWDRDPGNTIYF.